This T cell receptor beta chain was sequenced during a study of cytomegalovirus exposure and HLA in healthy donors. 13 Jbeta primers and 60 Vbeta primers were used for the PCR. Clones were read by immunoSEQ multiplex PCR, and TCRdb kept only the in-frame ones, dropping some. The sample contains some 190,000 clones, around three quarters of which appear only once. In germline, CDR1 is GTSNPN, CDR2 SVGIG (reference sequence). The CDR3 extends over 13 amino acids. The V end was cut by 5 bases, the J end by 1 base, with 11 bases between. The chain carries TRBV30 and TRBJ1-2; tentative D call: TRBD1 (5 bases). The receptor was derived from a woman in her 30s in good health and CMV-seronegative. Sequenced input: PBMCs. The CDR3 sequence is CAWGLGVNYGYTF. The DNA for the CDR3 is TGTGCCTGGGGTCTAGGGGTTAACTATGGCTACACCTTC.